A selection of T cell receptor beta chains follows, all from one sample in a study of control samples from healthy donors and cancer patients. Profiling relied on immunoSEQ multiplex PCR, and the TCRdb table lists in-frame clones only, not all of them. The sample carries 250,000 to 300,000 clones, roughly 87% recorded once. Sequenced sample: PBMCs. Receptors were obtained from a woman aged 60-75 years with lung cancer. Both conserved end residues are part of each CDR3. Each record gives: clone size, D gene, V gene, CDR3 length, J gene, CDR3 protein, CDR3 DNA. D genes are given only for firm matches. Part of the rows lack a size; the others show once, few, many or a class for expanded clones.

>once|-|TRBV11-2|15|TRBJ1-1
CASSFQLRGSTEAFF
TGTGCCAGCAGCTTTCAATTGCGGGGCAGCACTGAAGCTTTCTTT
>-|TRBD2|TRBV5-1|14|TRBJ2-1
CASTGTSVVDEQFF
TGCGCCAGCACCGGGACTAGCGTAGTTGATGAGCAGTTCTTC
>-|-|TRBV4-2|12|TRBJ2-2
CASSAITGELFF
TGTGCCAGCTCCGCGATCACCGGGGAGCTGTTTTTT
>once|-|TRBV4-1|15|TRBJ2-7
CASSRVTGEAYEQYF
TGCGCCAGCAGCCGAGTGACAGGAGAAGCCTACGAGCAGTACTTC
>-|-|TRBV5-1|15|TRBJ1-1
CASSLVPDLNTEAFF
TGCGCCAGCAGCTTGGTCCCGGATCTCAACACTGAAGCTTTCTTT
>few|-|TRBV11-1|13|TRBJ2-7
CASSPRQTYEQYF
TGTGCCAGCAGCCCCCGACAGACCTACGAGCAGTACTTC
>-|-|TRBV2|14|TRBJ2-7
CASVRDAIGGEQYF
TGTGCCAGCGTCCGGGACGCAATTGGGGGGGAGCAGTACTTC
>-|TRBD1|TRBV6-1|15|TRBJ1-2
CASSEGGQAHYGYTF
TGTGCCAGCAGTGAAGGGGGACAGGCACACTATGGCTACACCTTC
>-|TRBD2|TRBV12-3/TRBV12-4|13|TRBJ2-5
CASSQQGGETQYF
TGTGCCAGCAGTCAGCAGGGAGGGGAGACCCAGTACTTC
>-|-|TRBV12-3/TRBV12-4|11|TRBJ1-2
CASSLRYGYTF
TGTGCCAGCAGCCTTCGCTATGGCTACACCTTC
>-|-|TRBV5-8|14|TRBJ1-5
CASSQPGQRQPQHF
TGTGCCAGCAGCCAGCCGGGACAAAGACAGCCCCAGCATTTT
>-|TRBD2|TRBV11-2|14|TRBJ2-7
CASRDWTSGDEQYF
TGTGCCAGCAGGGATTGGACTAGCGGTGACGAGCAGTACTTC
>-|TRBD1|TRBV7-2|16|TRBJ1-1
CASSLVRTGIYTEAFF
TGTGCCAGCAGCTTAGTCAGGACAGGGATCTACACTGAAGCTTTCTTT
>-|-|TRBV6-5|15|TRBJ2-3
CASSEAGLSTDTQYF
TGTGCCAGCAGCGAGGCAGGGTTGAGCACAGATACGCAGTATTTT
>-|-|TRBV28|14|TRBJ1-1
CASSFLSEGPGAFF
TGTGCCAGCAGTTTTCTAAGCGAGGGCCCCGGAGCTTTCTTT
>-|-|TRBV7-9|15|TRBJ1-1
CASSLGSGRNTEAFF
TGTGCCAGCAGCTTAGGGTCCGGACGGAACACTGAAGCTTTCTTT
>-|-|TRBV10-3|13|TRBJ2-1
CAIKLGPLNEQFF
TGTGCCATCAAGTTAGGGCCACTCAATGAGCAGTTCTTC
>-|-|TRBV27|14|TRBJ1-5
CASSFRRSDQPQHF
TGTGCCAGCAGTTTCCGACGGTCGGATCAGCCCCAGCATTTT
>-|-|TRBV5-4|12|TRBJ2-3
CASSPGTNTQYF
TGTGCCAGCAGCCCTGGGACCAATACGCAGTATTTT
>-|TRBD2|TRBV19|16|TRBJ2-7
CASSISLAGGYYEQYF
TGTGCCAGTAGTATATCGCTAGCGGGGGGATACTACGAGCAGTACTTC
>-|-|TRBV18|14|TRBJ1-1
CASSSSTGYTEAFF
TGTGCCAGCTCATCGTCAACAGGGTACACTGAAGCTTTCTTT
>-|-|TRBV29-1|13|TRBJ1-1
CSVRTDMNTEAFF
TGCAGCGTACGGACAGATATGAACACTGAAGCTTTCTTT
>-|-|TRBV7-9|16|TRBJ1-1
CASSLGISEGNTEAFF
TGTGCCAGCAGCTTAGGCATCTCAGAGGGAAACACTGAAGCTTTCTTT
>-|-|TRBV20-1|11|TRBJ2-5
CSANRGETQYF
TGCAGTGCTAACCGTGGAGAGACCCAGTACTTC
>-|-|TRBV9|14|TRBJ2-7
CASSVDSESYEQYF
TGTGCCAGCAGCGTTGACAGCGAGTCCTACGAGCAGTACTTC
>-|TRBD2|TRBV7-3|14|TRBJ2-1
CASSLRGGGREQFF
TGTGCCAGCAGCTTAAGAGGCGGGGGGAGGGAGCAGTTCTTC
>-|TRBD1|TRBV7-9|14|TRBJ2-5
CASSLQGAQKTQYF
TGTGCCAGCAGCTTACAGGGGGCTCAGAAGACCCAGTACTTC
>-|-|TRBV11-2|15|TRBJ1-3
CASSKTQGVGNTIYF
TGTGCCAGCAGCAAAACACAGGGAGTTGGAAACACCATATATTTT
>many|-|TRBV5-4|14|TRBJ1-3
CASSFERRGNTIYF
TGTGCCAGCAGCTTCGAACGTCGAGGAAACACCATATATTTT
>few|-|TRBV19|13|TRBJ2-1
CASSPSLYNEQFF
TGTGCCAGTAGTCCGTCTCTATACAATGAGCAGTTCTTC
>-|-|TRBV5-1|16|TRBJ2-7
CASSLGQGQGPYEQYF
TGCGCCAGCAGCTTAGGGCAGGGACAAGGGCCCTACGAGCAGTACTTC
>-|TRBD2|TRBV5-1|15|TRBJ2-1
CASKSSGGSYNEQFF
TGCGCCAGCAAGTCATCGGGGGGGTCCTACAATGAGCAGTTCTTC
>-|-|TRBV3-1/TRBV3-2|11|TRBJ1-1
CASSPGFEAFF
TGTGCCAGCAGCCCGGGGTTTGAAGCTTTCTTT
>-|-|TRBV11-3|12|TRBJ2-1
CASSLNLNEQFF
TGTGCCAGCAGCTTAAACCTTAATGAGCAGTTCTTC
>-|-|TRBV18|14|TRBJ1-5
CASSPAGSNQPQHF
TGTGCCAGCTCACCAGCGGGAAGCAATCAGCCCCAGCATTTT
>-|-|TRBV9|14|TRBJ2-7
CASSVGLHPLEQYF
TGTGCCAGCAGCGTGGGGCTGCACCCCCTCGAGCAGTACTTC
>once|-|TRBV4-2|17|TRBJ1-4
CASSQESDPGTNEKLFF
TGTGCCAGCAGCCAAGAATCGGACCCGGGGACTAATGAAAAACTGTTTTTT
>-|TRBD2|TRBV5-1|15|TRBJ2-7
CASSSGTSGVYEQYF
TGCGCCAGCAGCTCCGGGACTAGCGGGGTCTACGAGCAGTACTTC
>few|TRBD2|TRBV6-6|15|TRBJ2-1
CASSPGTSGYNEQFF
TGTGCCAGCAGCCCCGGGACTAGCGGCTACAATGAGCAGTTCTTC
>many|-|TRBV19|17|TRBJ2-6
CASSIEAKLAGANVLTF
TGTGCCAGTAGTATCGAGGCCAAGCTAGCTGGGGCCAACGTCCTGACTTTC
>-|-|TRBV20-1|14|TRBJ1-1
CSASLPGRITEAFF
TGCAGTGCTAGTCTCCCAGGGAGGATCACTGAAGCTTTCTTT
>-|-|TRBV12-3/TRBV12-4|13|TRBJ1-2
CASSDSQGLGYTF
TGTGCCAGCAGCGACTCACAGGGTTTAGGCTACACCTTC
>-|-|TRBV5-1|15|TRBJ2-2
CASSLGHTNTGELFF
TGCGCCAGCAGCTTGGGCCATACGAACACCGGGGAGCTGTTTTTT
>-|-|TRBV19|13|TRBJ1-2
CASSILGMEGYTF
TGTGCCAGTAGTATTCTGGGGATGGAGGGCTACACCTTC
>-|-|TRBV4-2|16|TRBJ2-5
CASSQGGHGRQETQYF
TGTGCCAGCAGCCAAGGGGGCCACGGTCGACAAGAGACCCAGTACTTC
>-|TRBD2|TRBV7-3|16|TRBJ2-5
CASSWGLAGDQETQYF
TGTGCCAGCAGCTGGGGACTAGCGGGAGACCAAGAGACCCAGTACTTC
>-|TRBD1|TRBV5-1|13|TRBJ1-1
CASGTGGDTEAFF
TGCGCCAGCGGGACAGGCGGTGACACTGAAGCTTTCTTT
>once|TRBD2|TRBV28|15|TRBJ2-1
CASSDTSGSLIEQFF
TGTGCCAGCAGTGATACTAGCGGGAGTCTTATTGAGCAGTTCTTC
>-|TRBD1|TRBV5-1|16|TRBJ2-6
CASSLGQEAGANVLTF
TGCGCCAGCAGCCTAGGACAGGAGGCTGGGGCCAACGTCCTGACTTTC
>-|TRBD2|TRBV19|15|TRBJ2-2
CASSIGGGPAGELFF
TGTGCCAGTAGTATTGGGGGAGGGCCGGCCGGGGAGCTGTTTTTT
>-|-|TRBV19|15|TRBJ1-3
CASRKDPLSGNTIYF
TGTGCCAGTAGAAAGGACCCCCTCTCTGGAAACACCATATATTTT
>-|-|TRBV4-1|13|TRBJ1-4
CASNRAPNEKLFF
TGCGCCAGCAACAGGGCCCCTAATGAAAAACTGTTTTTT
>-|TRBD1|TRBV6-5|15|TRBJ1-5
CASSPRQGSNQPQHF
TGTGCCAGCAGCCCCCGACAGGGCAGCAATCAGCCCCAGCATTTT